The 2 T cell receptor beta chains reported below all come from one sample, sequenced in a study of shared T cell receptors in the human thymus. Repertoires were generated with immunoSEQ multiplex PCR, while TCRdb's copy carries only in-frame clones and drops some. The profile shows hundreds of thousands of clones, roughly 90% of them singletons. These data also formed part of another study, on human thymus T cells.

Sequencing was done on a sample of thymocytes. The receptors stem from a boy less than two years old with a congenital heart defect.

Written as DNA, the CDR3 is TGTGCCAGCAGCCAAGTCGGTAGTCCATGTGAGCAGTTCTTC. Its translation is CASSQVGSPCEQFF. This rearrangement joins TRBV4-2 to TRBJ2-1, with D uncertain. The CDR3 consists of 14 residues. Trimming removed 1 base at V and 9 bases at J, with 13 bases between. Germline assignment: CDR1 LGHNA and CDR2 YNFKEQ.

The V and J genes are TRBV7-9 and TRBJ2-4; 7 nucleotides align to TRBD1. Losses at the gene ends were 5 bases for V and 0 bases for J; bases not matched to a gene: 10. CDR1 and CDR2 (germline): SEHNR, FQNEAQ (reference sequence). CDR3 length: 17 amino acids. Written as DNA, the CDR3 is TGTGCCAGCAGCACCGATTCGGGACAGAAAGCCAAAAACATTCAGTACTTC. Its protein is CASSTDSGQKAKNIQYF.